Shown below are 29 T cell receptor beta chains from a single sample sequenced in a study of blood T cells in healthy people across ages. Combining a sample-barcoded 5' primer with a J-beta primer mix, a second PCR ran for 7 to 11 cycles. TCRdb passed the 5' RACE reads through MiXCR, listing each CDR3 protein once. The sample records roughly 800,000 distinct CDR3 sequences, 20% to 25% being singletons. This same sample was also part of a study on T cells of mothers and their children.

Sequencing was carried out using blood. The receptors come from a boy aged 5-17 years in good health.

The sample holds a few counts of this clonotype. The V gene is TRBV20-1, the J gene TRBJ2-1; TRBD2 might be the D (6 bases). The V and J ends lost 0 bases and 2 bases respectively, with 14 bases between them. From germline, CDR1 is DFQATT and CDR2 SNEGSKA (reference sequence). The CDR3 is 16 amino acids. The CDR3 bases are TGCAGTGCTAGAGATTGGAGGGCCTCCGCCTACAATGAGCAGTTCTTC. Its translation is CSARDWRASAYNEQFF.

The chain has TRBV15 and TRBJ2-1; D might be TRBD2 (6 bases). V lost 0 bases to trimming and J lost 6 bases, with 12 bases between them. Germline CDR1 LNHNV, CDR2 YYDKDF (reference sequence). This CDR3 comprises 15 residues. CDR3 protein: CATSRDRGLRNEQFF. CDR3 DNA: TGTGCCACCAGCAGAGATCGGGGGTTGCGCAATGAGCAGTTCTTC.

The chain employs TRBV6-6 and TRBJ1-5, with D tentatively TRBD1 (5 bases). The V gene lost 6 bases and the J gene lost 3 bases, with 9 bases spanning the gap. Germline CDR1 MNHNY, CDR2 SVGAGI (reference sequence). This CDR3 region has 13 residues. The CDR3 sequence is CASRAGTNQPQHF. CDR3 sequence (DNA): TGTGCCAGCAGGGCAGGGACCAATCAGCCCCAGCATTTT.

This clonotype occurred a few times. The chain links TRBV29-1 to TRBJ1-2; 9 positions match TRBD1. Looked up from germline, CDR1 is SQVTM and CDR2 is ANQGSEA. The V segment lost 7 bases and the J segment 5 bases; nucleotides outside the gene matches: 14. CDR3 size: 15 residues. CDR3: CSALDEDRGAYGYTF. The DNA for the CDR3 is TGCAGCGCCCTGGATGAGGACAGGGGCGCGTATGGCTACACCTTC.

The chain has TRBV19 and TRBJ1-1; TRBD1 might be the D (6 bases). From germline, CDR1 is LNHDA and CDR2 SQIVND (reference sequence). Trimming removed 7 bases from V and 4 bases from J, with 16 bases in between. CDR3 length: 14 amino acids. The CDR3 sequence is CASNNWGLGTEAFF. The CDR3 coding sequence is TGTGCCAGTAACAACTGGGGGCTTGGCACTGAAGCTTTCTTT.

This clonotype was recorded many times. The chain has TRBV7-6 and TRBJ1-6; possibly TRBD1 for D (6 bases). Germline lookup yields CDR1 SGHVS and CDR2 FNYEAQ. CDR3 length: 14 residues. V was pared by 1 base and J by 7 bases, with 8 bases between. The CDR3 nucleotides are TGTGCCAGCAGCTTAGTCCAGGGGAATTCACCCCTCCACTTT. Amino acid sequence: CASSLVQGNSPLHF. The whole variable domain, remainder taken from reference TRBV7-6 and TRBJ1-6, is GAGVSQSPRYKVTKRGQDVALRCDPISGHVSLYWYRQALGQGPEFLTYFNYEAQQDKSGLPNDRFSAERPEGSISTLTIQRTEQRDSAMYRCASSLVQGNSPLHFGNGTRLTVT.

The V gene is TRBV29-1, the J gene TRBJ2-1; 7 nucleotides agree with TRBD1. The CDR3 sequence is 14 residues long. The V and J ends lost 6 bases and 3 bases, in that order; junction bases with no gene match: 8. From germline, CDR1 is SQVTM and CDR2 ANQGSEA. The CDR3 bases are TGCAGCGTCCGCCTTAGGACAGGCTACAATGAGCAGTTCTTC. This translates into CSVRLRTGYNEQFF.

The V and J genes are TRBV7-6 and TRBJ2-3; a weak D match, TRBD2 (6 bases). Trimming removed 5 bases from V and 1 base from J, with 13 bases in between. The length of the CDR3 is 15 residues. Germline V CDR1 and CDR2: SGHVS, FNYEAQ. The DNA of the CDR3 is TGTGCCAGCAGCCCCACTGGCGGGGGCACAGATACGCAGTATTTT. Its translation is CASSPTGGGTDTQYF.

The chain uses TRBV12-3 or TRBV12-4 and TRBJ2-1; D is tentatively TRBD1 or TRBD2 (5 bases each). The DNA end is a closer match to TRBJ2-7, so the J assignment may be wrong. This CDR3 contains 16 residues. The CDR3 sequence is CASSLIRGESSYEQYF. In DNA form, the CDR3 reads TGTGCCAGCAGTTTAATTCGGGGCGAAAGCTCCTACGAGCAGTACTTC.

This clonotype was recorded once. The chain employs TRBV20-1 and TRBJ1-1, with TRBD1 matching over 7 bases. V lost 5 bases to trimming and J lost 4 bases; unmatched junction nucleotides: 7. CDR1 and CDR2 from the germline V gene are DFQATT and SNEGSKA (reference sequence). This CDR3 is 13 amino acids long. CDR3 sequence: CSALKTGRTEAFF. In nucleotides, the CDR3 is TGCAGTGCTTTAAAGACAGGGCGCACTGAAGCTTTCTTT.

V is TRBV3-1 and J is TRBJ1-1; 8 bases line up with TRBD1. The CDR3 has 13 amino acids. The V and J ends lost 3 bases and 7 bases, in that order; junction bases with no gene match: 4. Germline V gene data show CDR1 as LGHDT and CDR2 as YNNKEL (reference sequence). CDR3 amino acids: CASSHRGQGEAFF. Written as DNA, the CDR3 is TGTGCCAGCAGCCACCGCGGACAGGGTGAAGCTTTCTTT.

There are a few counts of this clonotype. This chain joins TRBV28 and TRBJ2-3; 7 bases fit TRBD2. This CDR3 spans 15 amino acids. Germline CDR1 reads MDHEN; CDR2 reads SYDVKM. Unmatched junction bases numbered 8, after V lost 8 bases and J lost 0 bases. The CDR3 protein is CASLRSGTSTDTQYF. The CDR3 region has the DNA TGTGCCAGCTTGAGAAGCGGGACTAGCACAGATACGCAGTATTTT.

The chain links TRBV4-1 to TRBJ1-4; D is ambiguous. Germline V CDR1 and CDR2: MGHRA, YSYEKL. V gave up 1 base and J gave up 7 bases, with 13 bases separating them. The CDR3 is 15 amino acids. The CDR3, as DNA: TGCGCCAGCAGCCAAGCACCGAAAACTGGTGAAAAACTGTTTTTT. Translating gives CASSQAPKTGEKLFF.

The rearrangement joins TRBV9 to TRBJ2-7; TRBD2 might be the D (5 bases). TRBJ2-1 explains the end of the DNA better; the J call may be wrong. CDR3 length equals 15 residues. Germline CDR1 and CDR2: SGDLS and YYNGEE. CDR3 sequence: CASSPRASRANEQFF. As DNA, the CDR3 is TGTGCCAGCAGCCCGAGGGCCTCTCGGGCCAATGAGCAGTTCTTC.

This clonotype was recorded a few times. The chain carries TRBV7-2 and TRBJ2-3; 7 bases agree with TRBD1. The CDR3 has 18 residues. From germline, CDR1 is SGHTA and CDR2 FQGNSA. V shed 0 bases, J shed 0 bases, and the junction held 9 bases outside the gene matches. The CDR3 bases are TGTGCCAGCAGCTTAGCGGGCAGGGGGTCCGCTAGCACAGATACGCAGTATTTT. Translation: CASSLAGRGSASTDTQYF.

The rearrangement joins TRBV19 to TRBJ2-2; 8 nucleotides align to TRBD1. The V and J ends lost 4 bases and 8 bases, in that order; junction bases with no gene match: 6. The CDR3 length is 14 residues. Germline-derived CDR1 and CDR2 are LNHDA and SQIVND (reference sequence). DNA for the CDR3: TGTGCCAGTAGTACCGCAGGGGGCGTAGGGGAGCTGTTTTTT. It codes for CASSTAGGVGELFF.

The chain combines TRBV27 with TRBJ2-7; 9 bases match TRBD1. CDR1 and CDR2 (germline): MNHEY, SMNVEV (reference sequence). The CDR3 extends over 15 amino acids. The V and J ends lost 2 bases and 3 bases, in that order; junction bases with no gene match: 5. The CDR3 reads CASSLNRDRDYEQYF. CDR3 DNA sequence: TGTGCCAGCAGTTTAAACCGGGACAGGGACTACGAGCAGTACTTC.

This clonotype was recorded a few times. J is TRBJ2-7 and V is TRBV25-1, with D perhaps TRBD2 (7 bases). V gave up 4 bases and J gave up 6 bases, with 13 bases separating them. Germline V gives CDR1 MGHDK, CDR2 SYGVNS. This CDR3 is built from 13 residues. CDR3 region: CASSAKGGGEQYF. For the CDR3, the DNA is TGTGCCAGCAGTGCAAAAGGGGGGGGCGAGCAGTACTTC.

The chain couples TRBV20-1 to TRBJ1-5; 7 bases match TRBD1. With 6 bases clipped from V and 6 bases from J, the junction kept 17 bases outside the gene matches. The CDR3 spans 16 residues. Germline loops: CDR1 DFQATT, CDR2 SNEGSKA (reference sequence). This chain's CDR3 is CSASPYYRGTGQPQHF. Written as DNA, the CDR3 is TGCAGTGCCAGCCCTTACTACAGGGGAACAGGTCAGCCCCAGCATTTT.

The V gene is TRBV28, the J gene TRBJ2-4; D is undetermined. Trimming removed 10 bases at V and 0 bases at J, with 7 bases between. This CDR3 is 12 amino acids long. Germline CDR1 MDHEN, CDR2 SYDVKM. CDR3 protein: CATRPAKNIQYF. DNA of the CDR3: TGTGCCACGAGACCAGCCAAAAACATTCAGTACTTC.

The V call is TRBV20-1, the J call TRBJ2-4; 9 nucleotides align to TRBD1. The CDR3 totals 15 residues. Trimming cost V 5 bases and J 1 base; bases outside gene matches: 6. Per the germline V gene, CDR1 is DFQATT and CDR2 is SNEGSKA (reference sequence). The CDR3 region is CSASGTGMAKNIQYF. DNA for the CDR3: TGCAGTGCTTCCGGGACAGGGATGGCCAAAAACATTCAGTACTTC.

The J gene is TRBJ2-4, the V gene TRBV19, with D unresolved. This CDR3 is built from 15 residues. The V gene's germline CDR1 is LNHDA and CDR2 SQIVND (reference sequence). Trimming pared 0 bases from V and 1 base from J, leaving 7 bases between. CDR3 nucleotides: TGTGCCAGTAGTATAGAAGACCGGGCCAAAAACATTCAGTACTTC. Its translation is CASSIEDRAKNIQYF.

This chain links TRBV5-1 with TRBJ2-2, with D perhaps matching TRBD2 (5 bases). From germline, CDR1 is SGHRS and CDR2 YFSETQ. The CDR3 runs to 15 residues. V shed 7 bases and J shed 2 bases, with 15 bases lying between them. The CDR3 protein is CASAPGEGNTGELFF. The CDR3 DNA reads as TGCGCCAGCGCGCCTGGCGAGGGTAACACCGGGGAGCTGTTTTTT.

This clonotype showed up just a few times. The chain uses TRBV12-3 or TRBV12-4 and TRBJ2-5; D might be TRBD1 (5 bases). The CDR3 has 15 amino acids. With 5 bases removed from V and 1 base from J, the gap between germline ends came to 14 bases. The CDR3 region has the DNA TGTGCCAGCAGTCAGGACACCTACGCCCAAGAGACCCAGTACTTC. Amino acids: CASSQDTYAQETQYF.

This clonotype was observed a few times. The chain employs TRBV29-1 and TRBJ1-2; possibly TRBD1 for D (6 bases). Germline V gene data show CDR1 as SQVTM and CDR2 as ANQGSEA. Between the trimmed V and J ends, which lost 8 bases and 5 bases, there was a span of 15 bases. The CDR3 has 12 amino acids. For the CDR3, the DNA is TGCAGCCTCTGGACAGAGAAATATGGCTACACCTTC. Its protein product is CSLWTEKYGYTF.

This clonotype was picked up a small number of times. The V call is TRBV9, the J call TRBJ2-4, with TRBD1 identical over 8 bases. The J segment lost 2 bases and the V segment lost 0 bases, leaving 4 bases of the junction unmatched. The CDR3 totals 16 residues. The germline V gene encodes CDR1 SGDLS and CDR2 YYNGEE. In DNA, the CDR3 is TGTGCCAGCAGCGTAGCTACAGGGGGATCCAAAAACATTCAGTACTTC. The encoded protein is CASSVATGGSKNIQYF.

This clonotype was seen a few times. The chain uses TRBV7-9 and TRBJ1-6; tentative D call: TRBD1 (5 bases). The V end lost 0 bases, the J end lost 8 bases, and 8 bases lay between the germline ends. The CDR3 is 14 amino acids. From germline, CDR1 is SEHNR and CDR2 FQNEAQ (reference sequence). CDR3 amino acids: CASSLASGYSPLHF. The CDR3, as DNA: TGTGCCAGCAGCTTAGCGTCAGGGTATTCACCCCTCCACTTT.

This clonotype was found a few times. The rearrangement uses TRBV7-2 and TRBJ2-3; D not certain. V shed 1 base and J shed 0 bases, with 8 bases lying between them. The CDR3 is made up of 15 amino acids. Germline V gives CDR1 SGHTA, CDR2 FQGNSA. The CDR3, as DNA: TGTGCCAGCAGCTTAGTTTCTAGTAGCACAGATACGCAGTATTTT. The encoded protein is CASSLVSSSTDTQYF.

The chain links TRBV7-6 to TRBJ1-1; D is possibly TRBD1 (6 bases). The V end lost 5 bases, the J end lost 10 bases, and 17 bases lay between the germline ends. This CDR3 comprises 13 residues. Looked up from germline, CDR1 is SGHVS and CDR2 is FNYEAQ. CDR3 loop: CASSPALTGRAFF. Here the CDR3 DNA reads TGTGCCAGCAGCCCTGCACTCACAGGGAGAGCTTTCTTT.